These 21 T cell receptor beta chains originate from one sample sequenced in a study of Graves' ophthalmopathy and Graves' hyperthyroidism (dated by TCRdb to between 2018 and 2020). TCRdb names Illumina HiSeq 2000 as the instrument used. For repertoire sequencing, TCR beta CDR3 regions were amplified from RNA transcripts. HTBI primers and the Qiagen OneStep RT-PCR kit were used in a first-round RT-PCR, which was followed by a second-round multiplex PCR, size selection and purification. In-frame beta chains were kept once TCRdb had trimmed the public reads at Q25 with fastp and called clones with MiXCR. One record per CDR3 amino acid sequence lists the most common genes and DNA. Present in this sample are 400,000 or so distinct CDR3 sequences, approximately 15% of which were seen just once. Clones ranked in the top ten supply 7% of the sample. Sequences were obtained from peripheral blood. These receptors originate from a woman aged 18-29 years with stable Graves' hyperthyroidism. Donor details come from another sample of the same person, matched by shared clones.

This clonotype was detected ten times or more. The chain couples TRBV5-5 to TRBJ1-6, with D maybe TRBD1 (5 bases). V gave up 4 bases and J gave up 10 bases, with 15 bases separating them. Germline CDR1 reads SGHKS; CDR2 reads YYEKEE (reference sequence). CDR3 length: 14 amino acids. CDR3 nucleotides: TGTGCCAGCAGCGGGGACCGAGGGTCGTCACCCCTCCACTTT. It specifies CASSGDRGSSPLHF.

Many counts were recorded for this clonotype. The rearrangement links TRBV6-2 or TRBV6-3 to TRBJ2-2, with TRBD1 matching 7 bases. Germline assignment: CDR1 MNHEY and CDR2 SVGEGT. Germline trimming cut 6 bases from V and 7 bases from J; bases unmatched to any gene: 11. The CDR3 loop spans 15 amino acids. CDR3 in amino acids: CASRNPTGIGGELFF. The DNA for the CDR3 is TGTGCCAGCAGAAACCCGACAGGGATCGGCGGGGAGCTGTTTTTT.

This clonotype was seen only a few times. This chain's CDR3 is CSAWEGTAGGNQPQHF. For the CDR3, the DNA is TGCAGTGCTTGGGAGGGGACAGCGGGGGGCAATCAGCCCCAGCATTTT. The V gene is TRBV20-1, the J gene TRBJ1-5; 7 nucleotides align to TRBD1. Germline V gene lookup returns CDR1 DFQATT and CDR2 SNEGSKA (reference sequence). The V segment lost 5 bases and the J segment 2 bases; nucleotides outside the gene matches: 12. CDR3 size: 16 residues.

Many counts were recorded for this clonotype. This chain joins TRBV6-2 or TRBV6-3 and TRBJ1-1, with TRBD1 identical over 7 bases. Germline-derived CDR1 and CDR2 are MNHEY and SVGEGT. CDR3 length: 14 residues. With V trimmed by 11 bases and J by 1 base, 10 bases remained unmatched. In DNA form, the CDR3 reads TGTGCCGTACGACAGGGACCTTCGAACACTGAAGCTTTCTTT. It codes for CAVRQGPSNTEAFF.

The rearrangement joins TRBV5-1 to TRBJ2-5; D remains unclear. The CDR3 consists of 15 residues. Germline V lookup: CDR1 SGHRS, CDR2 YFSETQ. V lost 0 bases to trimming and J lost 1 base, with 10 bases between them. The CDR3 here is CASSLVIGVQETQYF. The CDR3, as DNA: TGCGCCAGCAGCTTGGTTATTGGAGTCCAAGAGACCCAGTACTTC.

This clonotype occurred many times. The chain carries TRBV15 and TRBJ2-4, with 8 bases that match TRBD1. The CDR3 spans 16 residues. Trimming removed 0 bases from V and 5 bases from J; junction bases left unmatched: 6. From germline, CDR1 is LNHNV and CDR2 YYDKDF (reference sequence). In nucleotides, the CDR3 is TGTGCCACCAGCAGAGATCCCGGACAGGGTGAAAACATTCAGTACTTC. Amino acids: CATSRDPGQGENIQYF.

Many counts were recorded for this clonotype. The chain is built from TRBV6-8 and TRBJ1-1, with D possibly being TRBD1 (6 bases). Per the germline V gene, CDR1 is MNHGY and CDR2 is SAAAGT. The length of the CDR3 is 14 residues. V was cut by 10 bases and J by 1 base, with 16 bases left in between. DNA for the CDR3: TGTGCCATGACAGGAGACCTGTGGAACACTGAAGCTTTCTTT. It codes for CAMTGDLWNTEAFF.

The CDR3 DNA sequence: TGTGCCACCAGCGACCGGGACGACCCTTACGAGCAGTACTTC. This encodes CATSDRDDPYEQYF. This chain links TRBV15 with TRBJ2-7; the D gene could be TRBD1 or TRBD2 (5 bases each). The CDR3 sequence is 14 residues long. Germline V gene sequence: CDR1 LNHNV, CDR2 YYDKDF (reference sequence). The ends were cut back, 5 bases at V and 4 bases at J, with 15 bases in the middle.

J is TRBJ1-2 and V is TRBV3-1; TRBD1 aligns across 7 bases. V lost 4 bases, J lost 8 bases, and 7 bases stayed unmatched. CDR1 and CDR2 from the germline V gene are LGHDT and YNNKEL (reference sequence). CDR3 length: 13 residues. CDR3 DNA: TGTGCCAGCAGCCGGGGACAGCCGGGAGGCTACACCTTC. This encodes CASSRGQPGGYTF. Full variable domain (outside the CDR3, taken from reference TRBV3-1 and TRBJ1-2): DTAVSQTPKYLVTQMGNDKSIKCEQNLGHDTMYWYKQDSKKFLKIMFSYNNKELIINETVPNRFSPKSPDKAHLNLHINSLELGDSAVYFCASSRGQPGGYTFGSGTRLTVV.

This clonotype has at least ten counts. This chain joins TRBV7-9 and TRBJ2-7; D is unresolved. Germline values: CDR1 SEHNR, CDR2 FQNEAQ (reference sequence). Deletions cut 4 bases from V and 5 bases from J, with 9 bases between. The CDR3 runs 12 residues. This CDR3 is CASSSTRDEQYF. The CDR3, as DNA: TGTGCCAGCAGCTCTACGCGCGACGAGCAGTACTTC.

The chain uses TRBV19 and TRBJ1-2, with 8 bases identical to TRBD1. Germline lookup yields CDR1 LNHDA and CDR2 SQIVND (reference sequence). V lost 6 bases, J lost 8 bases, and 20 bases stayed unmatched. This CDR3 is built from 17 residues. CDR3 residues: CASRKRTSTGVAEGYTF. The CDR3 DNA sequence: TGTGCCAGTAGAAAACGCACATCGACAGGGGTAGCGGAAGGCTACACCTTC.

Written as DNA, the CDR3 is TGTGCCAGCAGTGTCGACCCGGACCACTACGAGCAGTACTTC. Its protein is CASSVDPDHYEQYF. This chain joins TRBV6-1 and TRBJ2-7; no definite D call. V was pared by 4 bases and J by 3 bases, with 13 bases between. Germline CDR1 and CDR2: MNHNS and SASEGT. This CDR3 has 14 amino acids.

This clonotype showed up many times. DNA for the CDR3: TGTGCCAGCAGTAACACCGGGACAGGGGGTAATGGCTACACCTTC. This codes for CASSNTGTGGNGYTF. V usage is TRBV6-5 and J usage is TRBJ1-2, with 11 bases matching TRBD1. Germline CDR1 and CDR2: MNHEY and SVGAGI. The CDR3 spans 15 residues. The V segment lost 5 bases and the J segment 6 bases; nucleotides outside the gene matches: 8.

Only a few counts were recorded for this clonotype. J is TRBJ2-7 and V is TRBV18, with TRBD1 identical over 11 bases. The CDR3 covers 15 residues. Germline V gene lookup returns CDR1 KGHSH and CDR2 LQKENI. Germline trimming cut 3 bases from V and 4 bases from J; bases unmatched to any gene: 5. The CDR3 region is CASSPGDRGLYEQYF. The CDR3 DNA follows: TGTGCCAGCTCACCGGGGGACAGGGGGTTATACGAGCAGTACTTC.

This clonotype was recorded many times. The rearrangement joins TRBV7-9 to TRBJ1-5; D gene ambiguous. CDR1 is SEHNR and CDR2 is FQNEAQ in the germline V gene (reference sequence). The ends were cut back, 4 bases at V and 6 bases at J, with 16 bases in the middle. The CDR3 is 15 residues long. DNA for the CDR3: TGTGCCAGCAGCTCTACCGGACGGATTAGTCAGCCCCAGCATTTT. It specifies CASSSTGRISQPQHF.

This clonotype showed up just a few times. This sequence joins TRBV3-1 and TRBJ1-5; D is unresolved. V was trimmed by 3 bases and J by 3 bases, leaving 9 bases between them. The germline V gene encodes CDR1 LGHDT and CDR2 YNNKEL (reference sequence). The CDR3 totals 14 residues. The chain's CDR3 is CASSQGRFNQPQHF. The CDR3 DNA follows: TGTGCCAGCAGCCAGGGCAGGTTCAATCAGCCCCAGCATTTT.

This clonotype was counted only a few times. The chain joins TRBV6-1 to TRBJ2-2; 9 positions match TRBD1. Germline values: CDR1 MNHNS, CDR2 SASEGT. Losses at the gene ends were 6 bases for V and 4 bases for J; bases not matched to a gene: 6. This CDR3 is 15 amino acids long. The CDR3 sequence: CASREQGAVTGELFF. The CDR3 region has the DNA TGTGCCAGCAGAGAACAGGGGGCAGTCACCGGGGAGCTGTTTTTT.

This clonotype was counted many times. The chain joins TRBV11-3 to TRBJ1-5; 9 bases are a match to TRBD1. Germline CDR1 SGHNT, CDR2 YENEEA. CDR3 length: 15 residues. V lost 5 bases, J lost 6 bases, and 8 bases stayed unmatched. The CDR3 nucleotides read TGTGCCAGCAGCGCGGGGACAGGGTGGAGTCAGCCCCAGCATTTT. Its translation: CASSAGTGWSQPQHF.

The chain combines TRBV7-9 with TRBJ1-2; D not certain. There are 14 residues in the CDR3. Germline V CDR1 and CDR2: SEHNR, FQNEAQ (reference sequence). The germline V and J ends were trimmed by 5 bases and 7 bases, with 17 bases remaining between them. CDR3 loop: CASSREGLGLGYTF. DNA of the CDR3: TGTGCCAGCAGCCGTGAAGGCTTGGGCCTTGGCTACACCTTC.

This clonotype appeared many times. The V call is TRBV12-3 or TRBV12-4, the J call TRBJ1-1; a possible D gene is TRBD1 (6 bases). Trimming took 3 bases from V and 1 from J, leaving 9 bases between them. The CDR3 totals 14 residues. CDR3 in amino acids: CASSLEGENTEAFF. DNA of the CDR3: TGTGCCAGCAGTTTGGAGGGGGAGAACACTGAAGCTTTCTTT.

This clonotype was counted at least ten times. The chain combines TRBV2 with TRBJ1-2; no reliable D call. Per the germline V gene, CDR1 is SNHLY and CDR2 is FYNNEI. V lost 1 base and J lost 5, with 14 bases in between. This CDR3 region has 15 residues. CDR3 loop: CASSEGQITPYGYTF. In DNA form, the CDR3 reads TGTGCCAGCAGTGAAGGCCAGATAACCCCTTATGGCTACACCTTC. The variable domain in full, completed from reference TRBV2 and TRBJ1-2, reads EPEVTQTPSHQVTQMGQEVILRCVPISNHLYFYWYRQILGQKVEFLVSFYNNEISEKSEIFDDQFSVERPDGSNFTLKIRSTKLEDSAMYFCASSEGQITPYGYTFGSGTRLTVV.